The 17 T cell receptor beta chains presented below share a single source sample, sequenced in a study of human T cells and chemical hapten exposure. TCRdb called the RACE reads again in MiXCR, with one record for every CDR3 protein. Found here are 180,000 or so distinct CDR3 sequences, 14% of them singletons; the top ten hold about 1.7%. Indicated time point: patch test 1, 2 weeks after DPC sensitization. Regarding treatment: therapeutic diphenylcyclopropenone sensitization with weekly scalp DPC. This material consisted of whole blood, taken in connection with sensitization to the hapten diphenylcyclopropenone (DPC). The receptor source for this set is a woman aged 25-40 years with alopecia areata. Some clones in this sample may be carry-over from other donors' samples.

This clonotype has just a few counts. This chain links TRBV6-2 or TRBV6-3 with TRBJ1-1, with a possible D match to TRBD1 (6 bases). Trimming took off 4 bases at V and 6 bases at J, with 12 bases between the two ends. This CDR3 is 13 amino acids long. The germline V gene encodes CDR1 MNHEY and CDR2 SVGEGT. CDR3 sequence (DNA): TGTGCCAGCAGTTCACAGGGTGAGGCTGAAGCTTTCTTT. Amino acid sequence: CASSSQGEAEAFF.

This clonotype was counted only a few times. The J gene is TRBJ1-5, the V gene TRBV30; maybe TRBD1 (6 bases). Trimming shortened V by 5 bases and J by 2 bases, and 13 bases separated the two germline ends. The CDR3 loop spans 14 amino acids. From germline, CDR1 is GTSNPN and CDR2 SVGIG (reference sequence). CDR3 nucleotides: TGTGCCTGGGCTAACCCAGGGGGCAATCAGCCCCAGCATTTT. Translating it yields CAWANPGGNQPQHF.

This clonotype was seen only a few times. V and J are TRBV6-5 and TRBJ1-6, with a tentative D call TRBD1 (5 bases). The germline V gene encodes CDR1 MNHEY and CDR2 SVGAGI. The CDR3 is 14 amino acids. Trimming took off 2 bases at V and 7 bases at J, with 9 bases between the two ends. The CDR3 here is CASSYGQGNSPLHF. The CDR3 DNA sequence: TGTGCCAGCAGTTACGGCCAGGGAAATTCACCCCTCCACTTT.

The genes are TRBV4-1 and TRBJ1-1; D not resolved. This CDR3 has 15 residues. Germline V gene sequence: CDR1 MGHRA, CDR2 YSYEKL. V lost 3 bases and J 3 bases, leaving 14 bases between the germline ends. DNA of the CDR3: TGCGCCAGCAGCCAGGATCCAGGCCGGGACACTGAAGCTTTCTTT. Its translation is CASSQDPGRDTEAFF.

This clonotype was recorded a few times. The V call is TRBV12-3 or TRBV12-4, the J call TRBJ1-6; possibly TRBD1 for D (5 bases). The CDR3 spans 14 residues. Trimming pared 5 bases from V and 8 bases from J, leaving 13 bases between. In nucleotides, the CDR3 is TGTGCCAGCAGTGGAGGGGTAAGGGATTCACCCCTCCACTTT. Protein sequence: CASSGGVRDSPLHF.

This clonotype was observed at least ten times. The rearrangement links TRBV20-1 to TRBJ2-3, with TRBD2 matching 9 bases. The V segment lost 6 bases and the J segment 9 bases; nucleotides outside the gene matches: 13. The germline CDR1 and CDR2 sequences are DFQATT and SNEGSKA (reference sequence). CDR3 size: 14 residues. The chain's CDR3 is CSASILAGPGTQYF. The CDR3 DNA follows: TGCAGTGCCTCGATACTAGCGGGCCCCGGCACGCAGTATTTT.

The chain is built from TRBV29-1 and TRBJ2-3; the match to TRBD1 covers 7 bases. There are 13 residues in the CDR3. V shed 7 bases, J shed 5 bases, and the junction held 9 bases outside the gene matches. Looked up from germline, CDR1 is SQVTM and CDR2 is ANQGSEA. The CDR3 sequence: CSARQGYGDTQYF. The CDR3 DNA follows: TGCAGCGCCCGACAGGGTTATGGAGATACGCAGTATTTT.

This clonotype has more than one count but fewer than ten. The chain recombines TRBV5-4 with TRBJ2-1, with 7 bases fitting TRBD2. The germline CDR1 and CDR2 sequences are SGHNT and YYREEE (reference sequence). The CDR3 sequence is 17 residues long. With V trimmed by 5 bases and J by 8 bases, 19 bases remained unmatched. The CDR3 spells CASRDRPRDAGGDEQFF. The DNA of the CDR3 is TGTGCCAGCAGAGATAGGCCTCGGGATGCTGGGGGGGATGAGCAGTTCTTC.

Many counts were recorded for this clonotype. The chain has TRBV20-1 and TRBJ1-1; no clear D. Trimming removed 5 bases at V and 1 base at J, with 8 bases between. Looked up from germline, CDR1 is DFQATT and CDR2 is SNEGSKA (reference sequence). The CDR3 has 12 amino acids. The CDR3 reads CSAPTPNTEAFF. CDR3 bases: TGCAGTGCTCCGACACCGAACACTGAAGCTTTCTTT.

The chain carries TRBV7-8 and TRBJ1-5, with 9 bases fitting TRBD1. The CDR3 runs to 16 residues. CDR1 SGHVS and CDR2 FQNEAQ come from the germline V gene. The junction had 10 bases not matched to a gene; V was cut back by 5 bases and J by 5 bases. The CDR3 coding sequence is TGTGCCAGCAGCCCCCGGGGACAGGGAATGTATCAGCCCCAGCATTTT. Its protein product is CASSPRGQGMYQPQHF.

The chain joins TRBV27 to TRBJ1-1, with D maybe TRBD1 (5 bases). Germline CDR1 reads MNHEY; CDR2 reads SMNVEV (reference sequence). The CDR3 is 19 residues long. Trimming cost V 5 bases and J 0 bases, with 25 bases left between them. As DNA, the CDR3 is TGTGCCAGCAGTCCGCCTCGCCGGGCAGGGAGGACCATGAACACTGAAGCTTTCTTT. It translates to CASSPPRRAGRTMNTEAFF.

The sample holds a few counts of this clonotype. This chain connects TRBV5-1 to TRBJ2-2; 7 bases match TRBD1. Germline trimming cut 4 bases from V and 4 bases from J; bases unmatched to any gene: 10. The germline V gene has CDR1 SGHRS and CDR2 YFSETQ. CDR3 length: 16 amino acids. The CDR3 DNA sequence: TGCGCCAGCAGCCCCAGAGGGGGCTACCCCACCGGGGAGCTGTTTTTT. It translates to CASSPRGGYPTGELFF.

This clonotype was observed a handful of times. The chain recombines TRBV20-1 with TRBJ2-7; D may be TRBD2 (6 bases). CDR3 length equals 14 residues. Germline CDR1 and CDR2: DFQATT and SNEGSKA (reference sequence). V was shortened by 4 bases and J by 5 bases, with 18 bases between the two germline ends. The CDR3 DNA is TGCAGTGCTATTCCAGGAGGGGTTTTTGACGAGCAGTACTTC. Translated: CSAIPGGVFDEQYF.

The table lists this clonotype with many counts. V gene TRBV9 combines with J gene TRBJ2-7; a possible D gene is TRBD1 (6 bases). The CDR3 consists of 13 residues. V lost 3 bases, J lost 6 bases, and 13 bases lay in between. Germline V gives CDR1 SGDLS, CDR2 YYNGEE. The CDR3: CASSEDSGSEQYF. CDR3 DNA sequence: TGTGCCAGCAGCGAGGACAGCGGCAGCGAGCAGTACTTC.

In its sample, this clonotype was seen a few times. The V and J genes are TRBV11-2 and TRBJ2-5; maybe TRBD1 (5 bases). V was shortened by 2 bases and J by 3 bases, with 10 bases between the two germline ends. The CDR3 runs to 14 residues. The germline V gene has CDR1 SGHAT and CDR2 FQNNGV. The CDR3 DNA is TGTGCCAGCAGCTTATCCGACAGCAAAGAGACCCAGTACTTC. It is translated as CASSLSDSKETQYF.

This clonotype was seen a handful of times. The J gene is TRBJ1-1, the V gene TRBV12-3 or TRBV12-4; no clear D. This CDR3 comprises 16 residues. V lost 5 bases to trimming and J lost 0 bases, with 16 bases between them. The CDR3 protein is CASSLKGRAMNTEAFF. CDR3 DNA sequence: TGTGCCAGCAGTCTGAAGGGAAGGGCCATGAACACTGAAGCTTTCTTT.

CDR3 bases: TGCAGTGCTAGAGATAGGAGGACAGGCGCAGATACGCAGTATTTT. This encodes CSARDRRTGADTQYF. The rearrangement uses TRBV20-1 and TRBJ2-3; 7 nucleotides align to TRBD1. V lost 0 bases and J lost 4; bases outside the gene matches: 7. CDR3 size: 15 residues. Germline CDR1 reads DFQATT; CDR2 reads SNEGSKA (reference sequence).